Sequencing of this T cell receptor (beta chain) was carried out in a study of T-cell reconstitution after alpha-beta-depleted transplantation in children. Study-wide results and limits: Newly produced T cells mostly provided counts and TCRbeta diversity after one year, as hyperexpanded clones declined. Approximately two months post-transplant, alpha-beta T cells reportedly originated from several hundred expanded graft clones. Some patients' high day-60 TCRbeta diversity was attributed to recipient cells surviving conditioning.

Unique molecular identifiers featured in how the TCRbeta library was prepared. Via MiXCR, TCRdb re-called the PCR reads, giving one row per CDR3 protein. The repertoire holds 670,000 or so distinct CDR3 sequences, with around 14% as singletons. Germline CDR1 reads SQVTM; CDR2 reads ANQGSEA. The CDR3 extends over 14 amino acids. V trimming: 4 bases; J trimming: 3 bases; junction bases outside the gene matches: 6. There are many counts of this clonotype. Its antigen is not identified. The clonotype comes from a girl aged 2-15 years with congenital amegakaryocytic thrombocytopenia, due to receive a stem cell transplant. The sequences come from PBMCs, collected before TCRalphabeta/CD19-depleted stem cell transplant. J is TRBJ2-1 and V is TRBV29-1; 7 nucleotides match TRBD2. CDR3 DNA sequence: TGCAGCGTTGGCGGTAGCGGGTACTACAATGAGCAGTTCTTC. It yields the protein CSVGGSGYYNEQFF.